This T cell receptor (beta chain) was obtained from a study of blood T cell repertoires in COVID-19. Study at large: The United States, Italy and Spain were the sources of the acute and convalescent COVID-19 samples. Sources were T cells, B-cell-depleted T cells, or PBMCs; the material itself was cDNA or gDNA.

The germline V and J ends were trimmed by 6 bases and 5 bases, with 15 bases remaining between them. CDR1 and CDR2 from the germline V gene are MNHEY and SVGAGI. The CDR3 spans 14 residues. Original data processing: Amplification with reference gene primers provided the estimates of nucleated cell counts. TCRdb's copy holds only in-frame clones and misses some; the assay was immunoSEQ multiplex PCR. The V and J calls and clone size are taken from that table; D and trimming were inferred from the DNA. The table has approximately 110,000 clones, 85% to 90% seen once. Source material: peripheral blood. This chain uses TRBV6-5 with TRBJ2-3, with TRBD1 as a possible D gene (5 bases). The receptor was derived from a human donor in a cohort sampled during active COVID-19. The CDR3 protein is CASRQGHGGDTQYF. In DNA, the CDR3 is TGTGCCAGCAGGCAAGGACACGGCGGAGATACGCAGTATTTT.